This TCR beta chain is from a study of T cell responses to AZD1222 COVID-19 vaccine. Overall study findings and caveats: Only a handful of AZD1222 recipients were seropositive at baseline.

Trimming removed 0 bases at V and 3 bases at J, with 12 bases between. This CDR3 comprises 15 residues. CDR1 and CDR2 (germline): SGDLS, YYNGEE. Sequenced by immunoSEQ multiplex PCR; TCRdb stores in-frame clones only, minus some. Among roughly 140,000 clones, approximately 88% were seen once, and the ten largest hold roughly 15%. As to this clone: The antigen is unknown.

The chain carries TRBV9 and TRBJ1-2; the D gene is possibly TRBD1 (5 bases). The sequencing here drew on peripheral blood, taken on day 0 of AZD1222 vaccination. This sequence was found in an adult in good health. In DNA, the CDR3 is TGTGCCAGCAGCGTAGGGGCGACAGAGGACTATGGCTACACCTTC. This sequence encodes CASSVGATEDYGYTF.